The entry below gives a single T cell receptor (beta chain) sequence along with its context. This entry is derived from a study of blood T cell repertoires in COVID-19. About the study: Whether acute or convalescent, the COVID-19 samples came from the United States, Italy and Spain. In each case, the material was cDNA or gDNA derived from T cells, B-cell-depleted T cells, or PBMCs.

The V segment lost 5 bases and the J segment 4 bases; nucleotides outside the gene matches: 3. This CDR3 spans 13 amino acids. CDR1 and CDR2 from the germline V gene are SEHNR and FQNEAQ (reference sequence). In the authors' workflow: Reference gene primer amplification gave estimated nucleated cell counts. Clones were read by immunoSEQ multiplex PCR, and TCRdb kept only the in-frame ones, dropping some. From that table come the V and J calls and clone size; the DNA was used to work out D and trimming. The sample includes 140,000 to 150,000 clones, roughly 79% of them seen just once. The source material was peripheral blood. This clonotype was obtained from a human donor in a cohort sampled during active COVID-19. The chain joins TRBV7-9 to TRBJ2-5; 8 bases fit TRBD2. The CDR3 spells CASSPTSGETQYF. CDR3 in DNA: TGTGCCAGCAGCCCTACTAGCGGAGAGACCCAGTACTTC. The full variable domain, in which reference TRBV7-9 and TRBJ2-5 provide the parts outside the CDR3, is DTGVSQNPRHKITKRGQNVTFRCDPISEHNRLYWYRQTLGQGPEFLTYFQNEAQLEKSRLLSDRFSAERPKGSFSTLEIQRTEQGDSAMYLCASSPTSGETQYFGPGTRLLVL.